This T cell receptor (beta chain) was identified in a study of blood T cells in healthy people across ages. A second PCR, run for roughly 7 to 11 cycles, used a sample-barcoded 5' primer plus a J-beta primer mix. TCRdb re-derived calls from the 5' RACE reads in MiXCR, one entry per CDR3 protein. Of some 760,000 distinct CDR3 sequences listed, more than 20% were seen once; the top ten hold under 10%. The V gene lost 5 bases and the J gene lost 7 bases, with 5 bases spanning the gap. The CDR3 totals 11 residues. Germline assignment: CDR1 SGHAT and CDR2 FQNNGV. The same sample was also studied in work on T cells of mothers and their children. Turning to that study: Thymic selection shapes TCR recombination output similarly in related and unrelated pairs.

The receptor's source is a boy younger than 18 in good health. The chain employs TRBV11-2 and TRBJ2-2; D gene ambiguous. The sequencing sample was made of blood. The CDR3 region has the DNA TGTGCCAGCAGCCCTGACGGGGAGCTGTTTTTT. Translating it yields CASSPDGELFF. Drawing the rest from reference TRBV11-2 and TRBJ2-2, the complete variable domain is EAGVAQSPRYKIIEKRQSVAFWCNPISGHATLYWYQQILGQGPKLLIQFQNNGVVDDSQLPKDRFSAERLKGVDSTLKIQPAKLEDSAVYLCASSPDGELFFGEGSRLTVL.